The 5 T cell receptor beta chains reported below all come from one sample, sequenced in a study of shared clonotypes between healthy human individuals. Sequenced by immunoSEQ multiplex PCR; TCRdb stores in-frame clones only, minus some. The repertoire holds under 1 million clones, with about 92% as singletons. Naive CD8 cells, CD45RO-negative and positively selected for CCR7, excluded terminally differentiated effector memory CD45RA+ cells. Sequencing was carried out using naive CD8+ T cells sorted from blood. The receptors shown here come from a man between 25 and 39 years old in good health.

V usage is TRBV5-4 and J usage is TRBJ2-7; 11 nucleotides match TRBD2. CDR3 length: 15 residues. CDR1 and CDR2 (germline): SGHNT, YYREEE (reference sequence). V dropped 4 bases and J dropped 6; count of bases not matched to a gene: 9. CDR3 nucleotides: TGTGCCAGCAGCCCTTGGGTAGCGGGAGGGGGCGAGCAGTACTTC. Translation: CASSPWVAGGGEQYF. The whole variable domain, filled in from reference TRBV5-4 and TRBJ2-7, reads ETGVTQSPTHLIKTRGQQVTLRCSSQSGHNTVSWYQQALGQGPQFIFQYYREEENGRGNFPPRFSGLQFPNYSSELNVNALELDDSALYLCASSPWVAGGGEQYFGPGTRLTVT.

The chain couples TRBV7-9 to TRBJ1-1; 7 positions match TRBD1. Germline CDR1 and CDR2: SEHNR and FQNEAQ (reference sequence). CDR3 length: 15 amino acids. V shed 6 bases, J shed 6 bases, and the junction held 13 bases outside the gene matches. In DNA form, the CDR3 reads TGTGCCAGCAGGGACTCGACAGGGACCGTTGCTGAAGCTTTCTTT. It specifies CASRDSTGTVAEAFF.

The V call is TRBV7-3, the J call TRBJ2-7; TRBD2 aligns across 14 bases. Trimming took 4 bases from V and 2 from J; bases not matched to a gene: 10. Per the germline V gene, CDR1 is SGHTA and CDR2 is FQGTGA. This CDR3 has 18 residues. CDR3 nucleotide sequence: TGTGCCAGCAGCTCGGGACTAGCGGGAGAGGGTCCAGCCTACGAGCAGTACTTC. Its protein product is CASSSGLAGEGPAYEQYF.

J is TRBJ2-7 and V is TRBV2; D is ambiguous. Germline lookup yields CDR1 SNHLY and CDR2 FYNNEI. Between the trimmed V and J ends, which lost 2 bases and 2 bases, there was a span of 10 bases. The CDR3 loop spans 14 amino acids. As DNA, the CDR3 is TGTGCCAGCAGTGAACCAGGCCTCCCCTACGAGCAGTACTTC. Amino acids: CASSEPGLPYEQYF.

The chain employs TRBV27 and TRBJ2-7, with 10 nucleotides matching TRBD1. The CDR3 covers 14 residues. Germline V gene sequence: CDR1 MNHEY, CDR2 SMNVEV (reference sequence). V dropped 4 bases and J dropped 12; count of bases not matched to a gene: 12. The CDR3 loop is CASSSSGQGQEPYF. DNA of the CDR3: TGTGCCAGCAGTTCATCGGGACAGGGGCAGGAACCGTACTTC.